The clone carrying this T cell receptor (beta chain) has more than one count but fewer than ten. This entry belongs to a study of T cell repertoires in cytomegalovirus infection. About the study: Public TCR beta signature analysis indicated the presence of both CMV infection and matching HLA type.

The CDR3 contains 15 residues. Germline V gene data show CDR1 as SGHNT and CDR2 as YENEEA. Trimming at V came to 6 bases and at J to 6 bases, leaving 8 bases not matched to a gene. TCRdb ran MiXCR on the reads and lists one entry per CDR3 protein. Of around 530,000 distinct CDR3 sequences in the sample, around a quarter were seen once. The V gene is TRBV11-3, the J gene TRBJ2-1; 10 nucleotides align to TRBD1. The sequenced material came from PBMCs. The sequence came from a human donor in good health (CMV status not recorded). Some clones in this sample may be carry-over from other donors' samples. CDR3 DNA sequence: TGTGCCAGCAGACCGGGACAGGGGAGTGGCAATGAGCAGTTCTTC. Protein sequence: CASRPGQGSGNEQFF. Filled out from reference TRBV11-3 and TRBJ2-1, the complete variable domain reads EAGVVQSPRYKIIEKKQPVAFWCNPISGHNTLYWYLQNLGQGPELLIRYENEEAVDDSQLPKDRFSAERLKGVDSTLKIQPAELGDSAVYLCASRPGQGSGNEQFFGPGTRLTVL.